One sample yielded the 30 T cell receptor beta chains listed below, sequenced in a study of identical twins. TCRdb redid the calling of the 5' RACE reads with MiXCR, one entry per CDR3 protein. This table has over 200,000 distinct CDR3 sequences, approximately 5.9% appearing once. This sample was also put to use in a study of T cells expressing NK-cell markers.

The specimen sequenced was CD8+ T cells sorted from blood. Receptors originate from a woman under 30 in good health.

This chain links TRBV2 with TRBJ1-4, with D hard to call. The V gene's germline CDR1 is SNHLY and CDR2 FYNNEI. The CDR3 spans 12 residues. The ends were cut back, 6 bases at V and 7 bases at J, with 9 bases in the middle. CDR3 DNA sequence: TGTGCCAGCAGATCCTTGCTTGAAAAACTGTTTTTT. Encoded protein: CASRSLLEKLFF.

This clonotype was seen at least ten times. J is TRBJ2-2 and V is TRBV27; D ambiguous. Germline V lookup: CDR1 MNHEY, CDR2 SMNVEV (reference sequence). This CDR3 has 12 amino acids. The V and J ends lost 8 bases and 4 bases respectively, with 8 bases between them. In DNA form, the CDR3 reads TGTGCCAGCCGCCATGGCACCGGGGAGCTGTTTTTT. Its protein product is CASRHGTGELFF.

The chain carries TRBV7-9 and TRBJ2-7; TRBD2 might be the D (5 bases). The CDR3 is 15 residues long. Looked up from germline, CDR1 is SEHNR and CDR2 is FQNEAQ (reference sequence). V lost 4 bases to trimming and J lost 2 bases, with 15 bases between them. For the CDR3, the DNA is TGTGCCAGCAGCTCCGGGGAGTTCCGGCCCTACGAGCAGTACTTC. Its translation is CASSSGEFRPYEQYF.

This clonotype occurred a few times. This chain links TRBV3-1 with TRBJ2-7; 9 nucleotides line up with TRBD2. With 2 bases clipped from V and 1 base from J, the junction kept 9 bases outside the gene matches. This CDR3 region has 17 residues. Germline V gives CDR1 LGHDT, CDR2 YNNKEL (reference sequence). CDR3 loop: CASSQSWRGGSSYEQYF. The DNA of the CDR3 is TGTGCCAGCAGCCAAAGTTGGCGGGGGGGCTCTTCCTACGAGCAGTACTTC.

This chain uses TRBV7-6 with TRBJ2-3, with D possibly being TRBD2 (5 bases). Looked up from germline, CDR1 is SGHVS and CDR2 is FNYEAQ. V lost 1 base and J 6 bases, leaving 14 bases between the germline ends. This CDR3 is 15 amino acids long. Written as DNA, the CDR3 is TGTGCCAGCAGCTTAGAAACTCGGGGTGCGGATACGCAGTATTTT. Translation: CASSLETRGADTQYF.

The chain is built from TRBV9 and TRBJ2-2; 8 positions match TRBD1. V trimming: 0 bases; J trimming: 3 bases; junction bases outside the gene matches: 10. The V gene's germline CDR1 is SGDLS and CDR2 YYNGEE. The CDR3 covers 18 residues. CDR3 region: CASSVEFGGQAHTGELFF. The CDR3 bases are TGTGCCAGCAGCGTAGAATTTGGGGGACAGGCCCACACCGGGGAGCTGTTTTTT.

This clonotype was detected ten times or more. This rearrangement joins TRBV15 to TRBJ2-3; TRBD2 is a possible D gene (5 bases). V gave up 9 bases and J gave up 0 bases, with 16 bases separating them. Germline loops: CDR1 LNHNV, CDR2 YYDKDF (reference sequence). This CDR3 comprises 15 residues. The CDR3 loop reads CATGDDTESTDTQYF. The CDR3 DNA reads as TGTGCCACGGGAGATGACACCGAGAGCACAGATACGCAGTATTTT. Based on the CDR3 plus reference TRBV15 and TRBJ2-3, the full variable domain is DAMVIQNPRYQVTQFGKPVTLSCSQTLNHNVMYWYQQKSSQAPKLLFHYYDKDFNNEADTPDNFQSRRPNTSFCFLDIRSPGLGDTAMYLCATGDDTESTDTQYFGPGTRLTVL.

This clonotype has a count of ten or more. The V gene is TRBV7-2, the J gene TRBJ2-2, with TRBD2 identical over 12 bases. The germline V gene has CDR1 SGHTA and CDR2 FQGNSA. The trim removed 2 bases at V and 4 bases at J, leaving 2 bases unmatched. The CDR3 is made up of 16 amino acids. The CDR3 here is CASSLLAGGGTGELFF. The CDR3 bases are TGTGCCAGCAGCTTACTAGCGGGGGGGGGCACCGGGGAGCTGTTTTTT.

The rearrangement uses TRBV20-1 and TRBJ1-2; D call uncertain. CDR1 and CDR2 from the germline V gene are DFQATT and SNEGSKA (reference sequence). V was clipped by 8 bases and J by 5 bases, with 12 bases between them. The CDR3 consists of 11 residues. This chain's CDR3 is CSTQRPYGYTF. CDR3 in DNA: TGCAGTACCCAACGCCCATATGGCTACACCTTC.

Ten or more counts support this clonotype. V is TRBV9 and J is TRBJ2-2; D is possibly TRBD1 (5 bases). CDR1 is SGDLS and CDR2 is YYNGEE in the germline V gene. V shed 9 bases and J shed 3 bases, with 12 bases lying between them. The CDR3 totals 13 residues. The CDR3 sequence is CATDSRDTGELFF. The CDR3 DNA sequence: TGTGCCACCGACAGTCGAGACACCGGGGAGCTGTTTTTT.

This clonotype was seen ten or more times. V usage is TRBV20-1 and J usage is TRBJ2-1, with D possibly called TRBD1 or TRBD2 (5 bases each). This CDR3 has 15 residues. The V and J ends lost 5 bases and 0 bases respectively, with 14 bases between them. The germline gives CDR1 DFQATT, CDR2 SNEGSKA (reference sequence). The CDR3 coding sequence is TGCAGTGCTTTCACCGGGACGGTCTCCTACAATGAGCAGTTCTTC. This gives the protein CSAFTGTVSYNEQFF.

This clonotype was seen many times. This sequence joins TRBV12-3 or TRBV12-4 and TRBJ1-2; D unresolved. Trimming pared 6 bases from V and 3 bases from J, leaving 8 bases between. The CDR3 is made up of 12 amino acids. Here the CDR3 reads CASSLRDYGYTF. The CDR3 bases are TGTGCCAGCAGCCTCCGGGACTATGGCTACACCTTC.

This clonotype showed up many times. The V gene is TRBV29-1, the J gene TRBJ2-1; tentative D call: TRBD2 (6 bases). Germline assignment: CDR1 SQVTM and CDR2 ANQGSEA. This CDR3 has 14 amino acids. Trimming removed 6 bases at V and 0 bases at J, with 12 bases between. The CDR3 here is CSVDGGSSYNEQFF. DNA for the CDR3: TGCAGCGTCGACGGGGGAAGCTCCTACAATGAGCAGTTCTTC.

This clonotype has ten or more counts. The chain joins TRBV6-2 or TRBV6-3 to TRBJ2-1; 7 bases match TRBD2. The germline CDR1 and CDR2 sequences are MNHEY and SVGEGT. This CDR3 spans 14 amino acids. Trimming at V came to 4 bases and at J to 10 bases, leaving 10 bases not matched to a gene. CDR3 bases: TGTGCCAGCAGTTCCCTAAGGGCGGGAGACGAGCAGTTCTTC. Its translation is CASSSLRAGDEQFF.

The genes are TRBV7-9 and TRBJ1-1, with TRBD1 identical over 8 bases. Looked up from germline, CDR1 is SEHNR and CDR2 is FQNEAQ (reference sequence). This CDR3 comprises 15 residues. With V trimmed by 5 bases and J by 4 bases, 9 bases remained unmatched. CDR3 DNA sequence: TGTGCCAGCAGCCCTCAGACAGGGGCGCTCACTGAAGCTTTCTTT. Translated, it gives CASSPQTGALTEAFF.

The chain joins TRBV6-1 to TRBJ1-1; no clear D. The CDR3 sequence is 14 residues long. The germline gives CDR1 MNHNS, CDR2 SASEGT. V shed 3 bases and J shed 7 bases, with 15 bases lying between them. DNA of the CDR3: TGTGCCAGCAGTGATTGGGGTGTGGGCATTGAAGCTTTCTTT. Its translation is CASSDWGVGIEAFF.

This clonotype occurred many times. The rearrangement links TRBV7-9 to TRBJ1-1; D may be TRBD1 (5 bases). This CDR3 has 11 residues. The V gene lost 6 bases and the J gene lost 7 bases, with 9 bases spanning the gap. Germline-derived CDR1 and CDR2 are SEHNR and FQNEAQ (reference sequence). The DNA of the CDR3 is TGTGCCAGCAGGGTAGACAGTGAAGCTTTCTTT. The encoded protein is CASRVDSEAFF.

The V and J genes are TRBV29-1 and TRBJ1-1; TRBD1 is a possible D gene (6 bases). The V end was cut by 6 bases, the J end by 5 bases, with 19 bases between. The germline V gene encodes CDR1 SQVTM and CDR2 ANQGSEA. This CDR3 contains 14 residues. The CDR3 loop is CSVWSGGAHTEAFF. The DNA of the CDR3 is TGCAGCGTGTGGTCTGGGGGGGCGCATACTGAAGCTTTCTTT.

The chain links TRBV7-9 to TRBJ2-3, with TRBD2 matching over 9 bases. Germline V lookup: CDR1 SEHNR, CDR2 FQNEAQ (reference sequence). The CDR3 is 14 residues long. The junction had 4 bases not matched to a gene; V was cut back by 5 bases and J by 4 bases. The CDR3: CASSLSGSSDTQYF. In DNA form, the CDR3 reads TGTGCCAGCAGCCTTAGCGGGAGCTCAGATACGCAGTATTTT. Complete variable domain (other parts from reference TRBV7-9 and TRBJ2-3): DTGVSQNPRHKITKRGQNVTFRCDPISEHNRLYWYRQTLGQGPEFLTYFQNEAQLEKSRLLSDRFSAERPKGSFSTLEIQRTEQGDSAMYLCASSLSGSSDTQYFGPGTRLTVL.

The chain recombines TRBV20-1 with TRBJ2-1, with 14 nucleotides matching TRBD2. Germline assignment: CDR1 DFQATT and CDR2 SNEGSKA (reference sequence). V shed 6 bases and J 6 bases; nucleotides not matched to a gene: 4. The CDR3 consists of 14 residues. The CDR3 sequence: CSAWTSGGRNEQFF. The CDR3 DNA is TGCAGTGCCTGGACTAGCGGGGGGCGCAATGAGCAGTTCTTC.

Only a few counts were recorded for this clonotype. The V call is TRBV12-3 or TRBV12-4, the J call TRBJ1-2, with 7 bases lining up with TRBD1. This CDR3 contains 15 residues. The trim removed 6 bases at V and 1 base at J, leaving 8 bases unmatched. CDR3 protein: CASSETGVVNYGYTF. CDR3 in DNA: TGTGCCAGCAGCGAAACAGGGGTTGTTAACTATGGCTACACCTTC.

This clonotype was observed a few times. V is TRBV12-3 or TRBV12-4 and J is TRBJ2-7; D gene uncertain. Trimming cost V 7 bases and J 3 bases, with 10 bases left between them. The CDR3 consists of 12 residues. The CDR3 loop is CASTSGLYEQYF. CDR3 in DNA: TGTGCCAGCACGTCTGGGCTCTACGAGCAGTACTTC.

V and J are TRBV15 and TRBJ2-3; D call uncertain. V shed 0 bases and J shed 1 base, with 8 bases lying between them. The CDR3 length is 15 residues. CDR1 and CDR2 from the germline V gene are LNHNV and YYDKDF (reference sequence). DNA of the CDR3: TGTGCCACCAGCAGAGAAGGTACTCGCACAGATACGCAGTATTTT. Translating gives CATSREGTRTDTQYF.

This clonotype was counted a few times. The chain couples TRBV19 to TRBJ1-1, with D hard to call. From germline, CDR1 is LNHDA and CDR2 SQIVND (reference sequence). There are 17 residues in the CDR3. V lost 1 base and J 0 bases, leaving 15 bases between the germline ends. CDR3 DNA sequence: TGTGCCAGTAGTATAGTAATGCGGAGATCCATGAACACTGAAGCTTTCTTT. This gives the protein CASSIVMRRSMNTEAFF.

This clonotype was recorded a few times. This chain links TRBV29-1 with TRBJ2-7, with D possibly TRBD2 on 6 matching bases. Trimming left V 1 base short and J 3 bases short, with 10 bases between. The CDR3 extends over 13 amino acids. CDR1 and CDR2 (germline): SQVTM, ANQGSEA. Here the CDR3 reads CSVEAGGFYEQYF. The CDR3 DNA reads as TGCAGCGTTGAAGCAGGAGGGTTCTACGAGCAGTACTTC.

This clonotype has just a few counts. J is TRBJ2-3 and V is TRBV5-5, with TRBD2 matching 7 bases. Unmatched junction bases numbered 6, after V lost 2 bases and J lost 3 bases. CDR1 and CDR2 (germline): SGHKS, YYEKEE (reference sequence). This CDR3 is built from 15 residues. The CDR3 reads CASSFWGGLTDTQYF. CDR3 bases: TGTGCCAGCAGCTTTTGGGGGGGTCTTACAGATACGCAGTATTTT. The complete variable domain, with remaining parts taken from reference TRBV5-5 and TRBJ2-3, reads DAGVTQSPTHLIKTRGQQVTLRCSPISGHKSVSWYQQVLGQGPQFIFQYYEKEERGRGNFPDRFSARQFPNYSSELNVNALLLGDSALYLCASSFWGGLTDTQYFGPGTRLTVL.

J is TRBJ2-7 and V is TRBV6-2 or TRBV6-3, with TRBD2 as a possible D gene (5 bases). The CDR3 runs to 16 residues. Trimming removed 6 bases from V and 0 bases from J, with 18 bases in between. CDR1 and CDR2 from the germline V gene are MNHEY and SVGEGT. CDR3 loop: CASSDDGILYSYEQYF. The CDR3 nucleotides are TGTGCCAGCAGCGACGACGGGATTTTATACTCCTACGAGCAGTACTTC.

This chain uses TRBV5-1 with TRBJ2-5; D unresolved. The ends were cut back, 0 bases at V and 3 bases at J, with 12 bases in the middle. Germline-derived CDR1 and CDR2 are SGHRS and YFSETQ. The CDR3 spans 15 residues. The CDR3 sequence is CASSLAVGFKETQYF. The CDR3 nucleotides are TGCGCCAGCAGCTTGGCTGTGGGATTCAAAGAGACCCAGTACTTC. Supplemented by reference TRBV5-1 and TRBJ2-5, the full variable domain reads KAGVTQTPRYLIKTRGQQVTLSCSPISGHRSVSWYQQTPGQGLQFLFEYFSETQRNKGNFPGRFSGRQFSNSRSEMNVSTLELGDSALYLCASSLAVGFKETQYFGPGTRLLVL.

This clonotype was seen only a few times. The V and J genes are TRBV5-1 and TRBJ2-7; 9 positions match TRBD2. CDR1 is SGHRS and CDR2 is YFSETQ in the germline V gene. V lost 1 base and J lost 2; bases outside the gene matches: 4. The CDR3 is 15 amino acids. CDR3 DNA: TGCGCCAGCAGCTTGTTGGCTAGCGGGGCCTACGAGCAGTACTTC. Translated, it gives CASSLLASGAYEQYF. The complete variable domain, with remaining parts taken from reference TRBV5-1 and TRBJ2-7, reads KAGVTQTPRYLIKTRGQQVTLSCSPISGHRSVSWYQQTPGQGLQFLFEYFSETQRNKGNFPGRFSGRQFSNSRSEMNVSTLELGDSALYLCASSLLASGAYEQYFGPGTRLTVT.

The rearrangement joins TRBV9 to TRBJ2-2, with D possibly matching TRBD2 (6 bases). The V and J ends lost 4 bases and 6 bases respectively, with 13 bases between them. The CDR3 covers 14 residues. Germline-derived CDR1 and CDR2 are SGDLS and YYNGEE. The CDR3, as DNA: TGTGCCAGCAGCCCCCCCGGAGGGGCCGGGGAGCTGTTTTTT. It is translated as CASSPPGGAGELFF.